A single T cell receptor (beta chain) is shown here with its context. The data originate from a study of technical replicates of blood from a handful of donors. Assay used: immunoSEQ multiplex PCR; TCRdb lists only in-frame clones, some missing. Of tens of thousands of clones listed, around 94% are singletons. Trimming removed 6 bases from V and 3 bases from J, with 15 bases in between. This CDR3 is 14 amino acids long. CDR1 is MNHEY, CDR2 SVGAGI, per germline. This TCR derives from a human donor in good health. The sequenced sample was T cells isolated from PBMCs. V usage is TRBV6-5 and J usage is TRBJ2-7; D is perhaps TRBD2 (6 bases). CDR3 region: CASSAGTRYYEQYF. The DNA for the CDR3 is TGTGCCAGCAGCGCCGGGACTCGCTACTACGAGCAGTACTTC.